The T cell receptor (beta chain) under discussion was sequenced for a study of lymphopenia after photon versus proton radiotherapy. Germline-derived CDR1 and CDR2 are MNHEY and SMNVEV (reference sequence). The CDR3 has 14 residues. Trimming removed 3 bases at V and 5 bases at J, with 11 bases between. As regards this clone: The target antigen is unknown.

Only in-frame clones appear in the TCRdb table, and some are missing; sequencing was by immunoSEQ multiplex PCR. The table includes more than 20,000 clones, approximately 85% detected once. Whole-study findings and limits: Larger post-nadir TCR diversity loss correlated inversely with survival in deceased patients. Only patients who died were analyzed for survival; proton advantage is unproven. After lymphocyte nadir, photon-treated repertoires showed oligoclonal expansion, especially CD8+ Temra.

Specimen: peripheral blood, collected from a patient treated with photon-based radiotherapy. The source is a man aged 30 to 45 with gastric cancer. The chain has TRBV27 and TRBJ2-1; D uncertain. CDR3 DNA sequence: TGTGCCAGCAGTTTTGATATACGGGACAATGAGCAGTTCTTC. Translation: CASSFDIRDNEQFF.